This T cell receptor beta chain was sequenced during a study of T cell responses to AZD1222 COVID-19 vaccine. Study-wide context: Pooled in the analysis were second doses at about 4 or about 12 weeks. General study findings and limits: A mostly white British donor set with more females was recruited, and clonal diversity was possibly underestimated.

The length of the CDR3 is 11 residues. Germline CDR1 SGHRS, CDR2 YFSETQ. The germline V and J ends were trimmed by 0 bases and 6 bases, with 3 bases remaining between them. Data came from immunoSEQ multiplex PCR; TCRdb stores just in-frame clones and leaves some out. The data contain 45,000 to 70,000 clones, 75% to 90% of them singletons. Details on this clone: The antigen is not known.

The sequencing used peripheral blood, collected on day 0 of AZD1222 vaccination. The chain employs TRBV5-1 and TRBJ2-5, with D unclear. The clonotype comes from an adult in good health. The CDR3 region has the DNA TGCGCCAGCAGCTTGGAACAGACCCAGTACTTC. This gives the protein CASSLEQTQYF.